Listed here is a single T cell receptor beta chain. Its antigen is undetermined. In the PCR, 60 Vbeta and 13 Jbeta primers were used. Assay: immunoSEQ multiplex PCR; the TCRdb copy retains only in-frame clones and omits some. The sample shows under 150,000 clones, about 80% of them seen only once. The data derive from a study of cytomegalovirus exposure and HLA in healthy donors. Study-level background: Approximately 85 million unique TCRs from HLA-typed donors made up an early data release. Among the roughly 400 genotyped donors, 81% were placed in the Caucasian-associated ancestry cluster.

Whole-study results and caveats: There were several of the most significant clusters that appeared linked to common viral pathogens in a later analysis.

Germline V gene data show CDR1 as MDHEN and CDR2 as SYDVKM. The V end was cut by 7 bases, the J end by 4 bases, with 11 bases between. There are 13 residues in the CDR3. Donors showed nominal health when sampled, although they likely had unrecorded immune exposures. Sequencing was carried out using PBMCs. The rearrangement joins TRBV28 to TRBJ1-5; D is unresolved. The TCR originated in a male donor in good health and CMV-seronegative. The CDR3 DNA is TGTGCCAGCAAGAGGGAATCTAATCAGCCCCAGCATTTT. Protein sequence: CASKRESNQPQHF.